This T cell receptor beta chain was identified during a study of T-cell reconstitution after alpha-beta-depleted transplantation in children. Study results and limitations: Most T-cell counts and diversity one year after the transplant came from T cells that were newly produced.

Molecular barcoding with unique molecular identifiers was used for the TCRbeta library. TCRdb analysed the PCR reads with MiXCR anew, one entry per CDR3 protein. The sample carries around 450,000 distinct CDR3 sequences, about 16% recorded once. With respect to this clonotype: Its specificity is not known.

This CDR3 has 14 residues. V gave up 4 bases and J gave up 15 bases; unmatched junction bases: 14. The V gene's germline CDR1 is DFQATT and CDR2 SNEGSKA (reference sequence). The chain has TRBV20-1 and TRBJ2-1; 11 nucleotides match TRBD2. The TCR was taken from a boy under two years old who had a stem cell transplant for Wiskott-Aldrich syndrome, so the T cells may come from the graft donor. The material was PBMCs, mostly from graft donor cells, obtained 360 days after TCRalphabeta/CD19-depleted stem cell transplant. The CDR3 region is CSAMRLAGPSRPFF. The CDR3 DNA follows: TGCAGTGCTATGCGACTAGCGGGGCCCTCGCGGCCGTTCTTC.